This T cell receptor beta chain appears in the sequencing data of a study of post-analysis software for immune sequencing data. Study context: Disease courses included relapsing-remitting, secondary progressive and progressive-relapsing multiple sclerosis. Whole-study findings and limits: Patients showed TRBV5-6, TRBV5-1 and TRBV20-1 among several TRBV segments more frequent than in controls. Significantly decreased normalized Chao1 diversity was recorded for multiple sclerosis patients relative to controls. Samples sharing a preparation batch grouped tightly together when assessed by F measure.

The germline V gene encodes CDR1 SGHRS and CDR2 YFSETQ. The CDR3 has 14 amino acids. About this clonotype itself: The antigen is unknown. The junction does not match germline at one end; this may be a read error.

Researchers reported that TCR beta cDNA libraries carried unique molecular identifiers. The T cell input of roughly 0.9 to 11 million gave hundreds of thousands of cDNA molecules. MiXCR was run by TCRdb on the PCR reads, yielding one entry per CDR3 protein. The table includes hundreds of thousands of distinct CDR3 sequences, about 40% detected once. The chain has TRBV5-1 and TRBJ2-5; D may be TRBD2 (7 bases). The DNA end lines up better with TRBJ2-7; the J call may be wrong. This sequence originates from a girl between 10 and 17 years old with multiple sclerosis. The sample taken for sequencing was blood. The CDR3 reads CVSSWGGTSYEQYF. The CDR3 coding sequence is TGCGTCAGCAGCTGGGGGGGGACATCCTACGAGCAGTACTTC.